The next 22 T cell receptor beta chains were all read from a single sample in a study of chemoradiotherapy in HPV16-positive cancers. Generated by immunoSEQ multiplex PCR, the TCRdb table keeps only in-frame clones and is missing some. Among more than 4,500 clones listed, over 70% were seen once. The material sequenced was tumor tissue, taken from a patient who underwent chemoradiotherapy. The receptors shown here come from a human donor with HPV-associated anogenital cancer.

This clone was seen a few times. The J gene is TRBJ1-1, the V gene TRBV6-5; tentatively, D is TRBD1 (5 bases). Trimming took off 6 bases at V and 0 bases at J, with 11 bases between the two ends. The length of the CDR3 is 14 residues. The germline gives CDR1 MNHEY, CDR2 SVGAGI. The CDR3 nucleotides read TGTGCCAGCAGGGACCGACAGCTGAACACTGAAGCTTTCTTT. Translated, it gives CASRDRQLNTEAFF.

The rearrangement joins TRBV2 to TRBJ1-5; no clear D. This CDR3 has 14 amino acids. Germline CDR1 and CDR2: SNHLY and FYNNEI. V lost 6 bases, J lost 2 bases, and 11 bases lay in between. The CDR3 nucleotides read TGTGCCAGCAGGGCGACTGAGGGCAATCAGCCCCAGCATTTT. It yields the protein CASRATEGNQPQHF.

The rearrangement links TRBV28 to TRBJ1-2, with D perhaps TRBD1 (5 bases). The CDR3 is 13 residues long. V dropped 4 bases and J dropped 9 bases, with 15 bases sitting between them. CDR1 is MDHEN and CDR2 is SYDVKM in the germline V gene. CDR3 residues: CASSSLRVRSYTF. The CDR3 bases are TGTGCCAGCAGTTCGCTCAGGGTACGTAGCTACACCTTC.

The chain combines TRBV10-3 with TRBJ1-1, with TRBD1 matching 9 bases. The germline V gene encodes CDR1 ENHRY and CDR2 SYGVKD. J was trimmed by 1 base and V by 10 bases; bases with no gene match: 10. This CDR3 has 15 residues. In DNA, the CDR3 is TGTGCCACGACCGGACAGGGGAGGGGGAACACTGAAGCTTTCTTT. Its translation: CATTGQGRGNTEAFF.

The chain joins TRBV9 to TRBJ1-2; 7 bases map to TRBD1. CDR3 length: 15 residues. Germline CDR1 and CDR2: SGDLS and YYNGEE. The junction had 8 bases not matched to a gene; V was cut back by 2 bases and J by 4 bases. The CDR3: CASSVTGSGAYGYTF. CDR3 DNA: TGTGCCAGCAGCGTGACAGGGTCGGGCGCCTATGGCTACACCTTC.

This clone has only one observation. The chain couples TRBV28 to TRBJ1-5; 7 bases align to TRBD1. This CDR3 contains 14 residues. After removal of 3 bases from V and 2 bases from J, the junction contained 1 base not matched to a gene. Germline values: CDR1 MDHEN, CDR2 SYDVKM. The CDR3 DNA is TGTGCCAGCAGTTTTGACAGGGGCAATCAGCCCCAGCATTTT. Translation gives CASSFDRGNQPQHF.

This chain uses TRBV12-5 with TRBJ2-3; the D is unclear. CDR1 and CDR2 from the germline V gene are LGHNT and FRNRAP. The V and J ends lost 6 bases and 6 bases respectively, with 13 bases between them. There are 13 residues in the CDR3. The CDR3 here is CASGTYLGDTQYF. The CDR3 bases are TGTGCTAGTGGAACGTACCTAGGGGATACGCAGTATTTT.

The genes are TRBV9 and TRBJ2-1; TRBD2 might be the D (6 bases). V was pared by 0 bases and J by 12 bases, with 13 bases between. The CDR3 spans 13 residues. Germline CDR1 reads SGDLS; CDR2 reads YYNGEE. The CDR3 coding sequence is TGTGCCAGCAGCGTAGTGGCGGCGGGATGGCAGTTCTTC. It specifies CASSVVAAGWQFF.

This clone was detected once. In DNA form, the CDR3 reads TGTGCCAGCAGCCCCGGACAGAGGACGTTCTTC. This encodes CASSPGQRTFF. V and J are TRBV11-2 and TRBJ2-1; perhaps TRBD1 as D (6 bases). The CDR3 covers 11 residues. CDR1 and CDR2 from the germline V gene are SGHAT and FQNNGV. Deletions cut 5 bases from V and 15 bases from J, with 14 bases between.

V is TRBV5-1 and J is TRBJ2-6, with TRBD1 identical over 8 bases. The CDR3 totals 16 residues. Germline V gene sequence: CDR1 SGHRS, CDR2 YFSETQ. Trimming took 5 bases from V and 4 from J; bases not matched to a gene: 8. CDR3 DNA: TGCGCCAGCAGTACAGGGGGGCAAGGGGGGGCCAACGTCCTGACTTTC. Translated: CASSTGGQGGANVLTF.

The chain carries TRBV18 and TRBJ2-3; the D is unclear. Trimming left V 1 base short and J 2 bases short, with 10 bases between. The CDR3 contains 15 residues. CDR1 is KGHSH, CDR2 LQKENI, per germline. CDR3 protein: CASSPQDPVTDTQYF. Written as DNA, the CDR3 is TGTGCCAGCTCACCACAAGACCCGGTCACAGATACGCAGTATTTT. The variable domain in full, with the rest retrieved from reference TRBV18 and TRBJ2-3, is NAGVMQNPRHLVRRRGQEARLRCSPMKGHSHVYWYRQLPEEGLKFMVYLQKENIIDESGMPKERFSAEFPKEGPSILRIQQVVRGDSAAYFCASSPQDPVTDTQYFGPGTRLTVL.

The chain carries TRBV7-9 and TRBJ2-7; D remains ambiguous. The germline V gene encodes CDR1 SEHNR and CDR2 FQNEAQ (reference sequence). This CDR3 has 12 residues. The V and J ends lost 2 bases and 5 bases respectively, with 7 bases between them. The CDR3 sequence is CASSLFPNEQYF. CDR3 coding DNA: TGTGCCAGCAGCTTATTCCCCAACGAGCAGTACTTC.

CDR3: CASSSQTSSTYNEQFF. CDR3 sequence (DNA): TGTGCCAGTAGTTCTCAAACTAGCTCCACCTACAATGAGCAGTTCTTC. The gene calls are TRBV19 and TRBJ2-1; the D gene is possibly TRBD2 (6 bases). This CDR3 comprises 16 residues. Between the trimmed V and J ends, which lost 5 bases and 2 bases, there was a span of 16 bases. Per the germline V gene, CDR1 is LNHDA and CDR2 is SQIVND (reference sequence). Full variable domain (rest looked up from reference TRBV19 and TRBJ2-1): DGGITQSPKYLFRKEGQNVTLSCEQNLNHDAMYWYRQDPGQGLRLIYYSQIVNDFQKGDIAEGYSVSREKKESFPLTVTSAQKNPTAFYLCASSSQTSSTYNEQFFGPGTRLTVL.

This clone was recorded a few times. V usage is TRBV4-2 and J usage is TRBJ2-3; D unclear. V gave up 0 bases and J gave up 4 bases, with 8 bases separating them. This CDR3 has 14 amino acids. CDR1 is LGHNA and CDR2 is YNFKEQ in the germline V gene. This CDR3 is CASSQEGPPDTQYF. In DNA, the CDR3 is TGTGCCAGCAGCCAAGAAGGGCCCCCAGATACGCAGTATTTT.

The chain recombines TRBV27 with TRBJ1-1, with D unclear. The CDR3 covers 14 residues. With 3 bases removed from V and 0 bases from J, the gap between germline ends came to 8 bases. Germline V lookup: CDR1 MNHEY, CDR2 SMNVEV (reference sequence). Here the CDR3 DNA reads TGTGCCAGCAGTTTGAGTATAATGAACACTGAAGCTTTCTTT. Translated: CASSLSIMNTEAFF.

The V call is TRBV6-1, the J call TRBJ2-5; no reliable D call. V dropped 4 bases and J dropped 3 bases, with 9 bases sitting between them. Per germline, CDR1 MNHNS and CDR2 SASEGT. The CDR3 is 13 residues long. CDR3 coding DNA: TGTGCCAGCAGTGGTCGGGTTGAAGAGACCCAGTACTTC. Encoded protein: CASSGRVEETQYF.

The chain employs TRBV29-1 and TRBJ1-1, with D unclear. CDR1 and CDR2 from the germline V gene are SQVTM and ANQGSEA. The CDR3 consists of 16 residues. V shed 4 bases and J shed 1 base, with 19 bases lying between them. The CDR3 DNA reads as TGCAGCGTTGGGGATGTCGGGAGGGAGAGGAACACTGAAGCTTTCTTT. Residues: CSVGDVGRERNTEAFF.

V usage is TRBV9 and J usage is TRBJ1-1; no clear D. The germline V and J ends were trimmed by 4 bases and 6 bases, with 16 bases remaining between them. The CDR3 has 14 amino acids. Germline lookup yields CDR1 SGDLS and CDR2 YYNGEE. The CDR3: CASSPPGVGAEAFF. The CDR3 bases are TGTGCCAGCAGCCCCCCTGGAGTGGGCGCTGAAGCTTTCTTT.

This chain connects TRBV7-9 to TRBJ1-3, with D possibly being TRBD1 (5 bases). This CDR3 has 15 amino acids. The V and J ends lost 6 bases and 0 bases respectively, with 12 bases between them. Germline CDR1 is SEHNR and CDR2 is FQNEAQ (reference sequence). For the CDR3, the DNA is TGTGCCAGCAGATCTGGACAAAGCTCTGGAAACACCATATATTTT. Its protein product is CASRSGQSSGNTIYF.

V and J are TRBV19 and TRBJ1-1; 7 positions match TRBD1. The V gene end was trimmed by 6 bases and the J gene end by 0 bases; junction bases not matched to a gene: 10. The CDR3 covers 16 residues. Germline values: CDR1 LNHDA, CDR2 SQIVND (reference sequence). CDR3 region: CASSFLRGQLNTEAFF. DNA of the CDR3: TGTGCCAGTAGCTTCCTACGGGGACAGCTGAACACTGAAGCTTTCTTT.

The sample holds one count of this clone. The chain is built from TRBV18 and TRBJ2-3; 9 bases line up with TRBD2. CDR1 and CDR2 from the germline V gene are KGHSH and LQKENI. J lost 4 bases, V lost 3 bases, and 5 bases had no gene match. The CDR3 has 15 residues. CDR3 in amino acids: CASSPPLAGSDTQYF. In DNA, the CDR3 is TGTGCCAGCTCACCTCCTCTAGCGGGGTCAGATACGCAGTATTTT.

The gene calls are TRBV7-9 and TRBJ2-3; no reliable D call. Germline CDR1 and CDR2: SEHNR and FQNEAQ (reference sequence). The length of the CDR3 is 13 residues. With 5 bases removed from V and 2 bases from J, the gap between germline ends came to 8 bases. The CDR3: CASSKISTDTQYF. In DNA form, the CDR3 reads TGTGCCAGCAGCAAGATCTCCACAGATACGCAGTATTTT.